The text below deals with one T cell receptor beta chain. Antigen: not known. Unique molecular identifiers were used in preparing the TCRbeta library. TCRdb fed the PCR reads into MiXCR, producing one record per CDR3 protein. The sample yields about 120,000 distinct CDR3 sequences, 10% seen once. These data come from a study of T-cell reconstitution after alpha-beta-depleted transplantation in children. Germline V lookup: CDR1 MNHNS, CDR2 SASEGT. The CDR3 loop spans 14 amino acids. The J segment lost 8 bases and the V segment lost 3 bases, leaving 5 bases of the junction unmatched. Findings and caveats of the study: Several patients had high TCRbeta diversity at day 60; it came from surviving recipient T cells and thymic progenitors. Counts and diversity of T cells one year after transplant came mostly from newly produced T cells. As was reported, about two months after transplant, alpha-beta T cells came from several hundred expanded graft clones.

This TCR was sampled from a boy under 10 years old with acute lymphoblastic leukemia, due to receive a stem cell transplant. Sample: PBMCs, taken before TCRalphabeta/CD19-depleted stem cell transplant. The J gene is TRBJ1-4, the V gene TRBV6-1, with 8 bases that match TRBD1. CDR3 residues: CASSDDRGKEKLFF. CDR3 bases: TGTGCCAGCAGTGATGACAGGGGAAAGGAAAAACTGTTTTTT.